The rows below give T cell receptor beta chains drawn from one sample of a study of blood T cell repertoires in COVID-19. Sequenced by immunoSEQ multiplex PCR; TCRdb stores in-frame clones only, minus some. The sample lists about 100,000 clones; 82% were seen once. The sample consisted of peripheral blood. All receptors derive from a man in his fifties or sixties with acute or convalescent COVID-19. The CDR3 runs from the conserved cysteine through the conserved F or W. D genes are given only for firm matches. Expanded clones are given a class, and other clones once, few, many or no size at all.

D	size	length	V	J	DNA	CDR3
TRBD1	.	14	TRBV2	TRBJ2-1	TGTGCCAGCGTCGAGAGGGGGCCCTACAATGAGCAGTTCTTC	CASVERGPYNEQFF
TRBD2	.	18	TRBV11-1	TRBJ2-3	TGTGCCAGCAGCTTAGCCGGGACTAGCGGGCGCAACACAGATACGCAGTATTTT	CASSLAGTSGRNTDTQYF
.	.	11	TRBV2	TRBJ2-1	TGTGCCAGCGGACTTTACAATGAGCAGTTCTTC	CASGLYNEQFF
TRBD1	.	15	TRBV27	TRBJ1-2	TGTGCCAGCAGTTTATCCCCCGGGACAGGGGTTGGCTACACCTTC	CASSLSPGTGVGYTF
.	few	14	TRBV6-5	TRBJ2-7	TGTGCCAGCAGCGCGGACAGAAATACCTACGAGCAGTACTTC	CASSADRNTYEQYF
TRBD2	.	15	TRBV7-2	TRBJ2-7	TGTGCCAGCAGCCTACTACTAGCGGGAGCTGGCGAGCAGTACTTC	CASSLLLAGAGEQYF
.	many	15	TRBV9	TRBJ1-1	TGTGCCAGCAGCGTAGGGGGACACACGAACACTGAAGCTTTCTTT	CASSVGGHTNTEAFF
TRBD1	.	15	TRBV6-5	TRBJ2-1	TGTGCCAGCAGGACCGGACAGGGAACCTACAATGAGCAGTTCTTC	CASRTGQGTYNEQFF
TRBD2	.	18	TRBV24-1	TRBJ2-1	TGTGCCACCAGTGATTTGATGGGAGGTAGCGGGAGAGGAGGTGAGCAGTTCTTC	CATSDLMGGSGRGGEQFF
.	few	15	TRBV7-9	TRBJ1-1	TGTGCCAGCAGCTTAGCTACCACAGGGTGGACTGAAGCTTTCTTT	CASSLATTGWTEAFF
.	.	15	TRBV11-3	TRBJ2-5	TGTGCCAGCAGCTTAGATGGCGGGGCCCAAGAGACCCAGTACTTC	CASSLDGGAQETQYF
TRBD2	.	19	TRBV10-3	TRBJ2-3	TGTGCCATCAACGGGTGGGGTATGTCGGGAGGGCAAGTCGCAGATACGCAGTATTTT	CAINGWGMSGGQVADTQYF
.	.	14	TRBV14	TRBJ2-3	TGTGCCAGCAGCCAAGCGGGAGCGGGAGATACGCAGTATTTT	CASSQAGAGDTQYF